The sequence of this T cell receptor (beta chain) was determined in a study of beta chain features in type 1 diabetes. Study-wide results and caveats: Type 1 diabetes patients showed fewer insertions and more deletions at VDJ junctions. For Type 1 diabetes patients, all four CD4+ subsets carried TCRB CDR3s that were moderately but significantly shorter. Among patients, naive, central memory and Treg TCRB repertoires appeared more similar than among healthy donors.

Germline assignment: CDR1 SGHRS and CDR2 YFSETQ. The CDR3 totals 15 residues. V shed 3 bases, J shed 3 bases, and the junction held 6 bases outside the gene matches. Investigators reverse transcribed all isolated RNA, so they sequenced expressed TCRB transcripts. Measured with immunoSEQ multiplex PCR; TCRdb has only the in-frame clones, and not every one. The top ten clones hold 2% to 2.5% of a sample with tens of thousands of clones, 59% of them seen once. To note about this clone: What it binds is not known.

V is TRBV5-1 and J is TRBJ2-7; 10 bases agree with TRBD1. This receptor was identified in a young woman in good health. The sequenced material came from Tregs from blood. The chain's CDR3 is CASSSGGDRGYEQYF. The CDR3 region has the DNA TGCGCCAGCAGCTCCGGAGGGGACAGGGGCTACGAGCAGTACTTC.